This T cell receptor (beta chain) was profiled in a study of blood T cell repertoires in COVID-19. Looking at the study overall: The United States, Italy and Spain provided the acute and convalescent COVID-19 samples. Sample material is recorded as cDNA or gDNA derived from T cells, B-cell-depleted T cells, or PBMCs.

This CDR3 has 13 amino acids. Germline CDR1 and CDR2: SNHLY and FYNNEI. V lost 8 bases, J lost 3 bases, and 11 bases lay in between. The repertoire was sequenced with immunoSEQ multiplex PCR; TCRdb's copy has only in-frame clones and lacks some. The sample lists hundreds of thousands of clones, 88% seen once, with approximately 1.3% in the top ten. The receptor comes from an elderly man with acute or convalescent COVID-19. Sequenced sample: peripheral blood. The V gene is TRBV2, the J gene TRBJ2-1; weak D call: TRBD2 (6 bases). CDR3 DNA sequence: TGTGCCAGCTCCCGGGACTTCTACAATGAGCAGTTCTTC. Its translation: CASSRDFYNEQFF.